The 3 T cell receptor beta chains below come from one sample, sequenced in a study of identifying expanded T cells in peripheral blood. The repertoire was sequenced with immunoSEQ multiplex PCR; TCRdb's copy has only in-frame clones and lacks some. The sample consists of more than 90,000 clones, 70% to 90% of them appearing once. The source material was blood. The receptors here all came from a person aged 18 to 70 in good health.

This clone has a handful of counts. The J gene is TRBJ1-2, the V gene TRBV5-5; 7 bases map to TRBD1. V shed 0 bases, J shed 5 bases, and the junction held 10 bases outside the gene matches. Per germline, CDR1 SGHKS and CDR2 YYEKEE (reference sequence). The CDR3 runs to 16 residues. CDR3 residues: CASSLDWTGLGYGYTF. CDR3 coding DNA: TGTGCCAGCAGCTTGGACTGGACAGGTCTTGGGTATGGCTACACCTTC.

The chain is built from TRBV19 and TRBJ1-5, with 11 bases aligning to TRBD1. CDR1 and CDR2 from the germline V gene are LNHDA and SQIVND (reference sequence). This CDR3 region has 18 residues. Unmatched junction bases numbered 11, after V lost 1 base and J lost 6 bases. CDR3 bases: TGTGCCAGTAGTATAGGGACAGGGGGCTATCTCTTTAGTCAGCCCCAGCATTTT. Protein: CASSIGTGGYLFSQPQHF.

The J gene is TRBJ1-2, the V gene TRBV27, with D unresolved. CDR3 size: 10 residues. V lost 10 bases to trimming and J lost 14 bases, with 17 bases between them. Germline assignment: CDR1 MNHEY and CDR2 SMNVEV (reference sequence). The CDR3 loop is CATPKWFPTF. The CDR3 nucleotides are TGTGCCACCCCCAAATGGTTTCCAACCTTC.